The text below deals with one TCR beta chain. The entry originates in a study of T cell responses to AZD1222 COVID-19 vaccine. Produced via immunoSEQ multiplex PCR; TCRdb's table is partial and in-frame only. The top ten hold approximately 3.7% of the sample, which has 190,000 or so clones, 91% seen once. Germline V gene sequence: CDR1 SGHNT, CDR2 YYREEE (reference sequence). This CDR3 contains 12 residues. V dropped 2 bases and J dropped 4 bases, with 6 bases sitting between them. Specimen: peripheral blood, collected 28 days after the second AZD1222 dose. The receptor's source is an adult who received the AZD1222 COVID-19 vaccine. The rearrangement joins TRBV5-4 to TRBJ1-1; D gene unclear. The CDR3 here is CASSFSGTEAFF. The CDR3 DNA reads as TGTGCCAGCAGCTTTTCGGGCACTGAAGCTTTCTTT.